The clone carrying this T cell receptor (beta chain) was observed many times. Its target is not known. The sample originates from a study of early T cells in non-severe SARS-CoV-2 infection. Study at large: RNA in bulk from unsorted whole blood was sequenced, and chains were unpaired.

Individual cDNA molecules were tagged with unique molecular identifiers. TCRdb called the 5' RACE reads again in MiXCR, with one record for every CDR3 protein. The sample comprises 60,000 to 75,000 distinct CDR3 sequences, around 4.2% of which are singletons, and 3.5% to 4% rests with the top ten. Whole-study findings and limits: There was a bias toward anti-spike CD8 responses in VDJdb matching, which missed private and CD4 specificities.

Germline V gene data show CDR1 as SQVTM and CDR2 as ANQGSEA. V shed 5 bases and J shed 7 bases, with 12 bases lying between them. The CDR3 length is 12 residues. The chain carries TRBV29-1 and TRBJ1-5; no definite D call. This clonotype originated in an adult who was a healthcare worker with PCR-confirmed SARS-CoV-2 infection or an uninfected control (not recorded which). The donor label of this sample is uncertain. Sequenced material: whole blood, taken at baseline. The chain's CDR3 is CSVLGIGQPQHF. The CDR3 bases are TGCAGCGTTCTAGGAATTGGCCAGCCCCAGCATTTT.